These 28 T cell receptor beta chains were all obtained from the same sample, sequenced in a study of human T cells and chemical hapten exposure. Each CDR3 protein gets one entry after TCRdb re-called the RACE reads with MiXCR. The repertoire has about 110,000 distinct CDR3 sequences, roughly 9% of them found once; the top ten carry about 3.4%. Indicated time point: patch test 2, 6 weeks after DPC sensitization. Treatment given: therapeutic diphenylcyclopropenone sensitization with weekly scalp DPC. The sequencing here drew on whole blood, taken in connection with sensitization to the hapten diphenylcyclopropenone (DPC). These receptors were collected from a woman aged 40 to 50 with alopecia areata. Some clones in this sample may be carry-over from other donors' samples.

The sample holds many counts of this clonotype. The DNA of the CDR3 is TGTGCCAGCAGTTACCCCCCGGGACATAACTATGGCTACACCTTC. It is translated as CASSYPPGHNYGYTF. This rearrangement joins TRBV28 to TRBJ1-2; weak D call: TRBD1 (6 bases). Trimming took 4 bases from V and 1 from J, leaving 13 bases between them. From germline, CDR1 is MDHEN and CDR2 SYDVKM. The CDR3 is 15 residues long.

The V and J genes are TRBV12-3 or TRBV12-4 and TRBJ1-4; D perhaps matches TRBD1 (6 bases). The CDR3 is 16 amino acids. Trimming pared 6 bases from V and 4 bases from J, leaving 18 bases between. The CDR3: CASRGSSTGFNEKLFF. CDR3 sequence (DNA): TGTGCCAGCAGAGGTTCTTCGACAGGATTTAATGAAAAACTGTTTTTT.

This clonotype was seen ten or more times. The chain links TRBV7-9 to TRBJ1-2; perhaps TRBD1 as D (5 bases). The CDR3 runs 13 residues. The ends were cut back, 5 bases at V and 5 bases at J, with 12 bases in the middle. The germline CDR1 and CDR2 sequences are SEHNR and FQNEAQ (reference sequence). CDR3 in amino acids: CASSPQGMYGYTF. DNA for the CDR3: TGTGCCAGCAGCCCTCAGGGCATGTATGGCTACACCTTC.

This clonotype appeared many times. The chain couples TRBV12-3 or TRBV12-4 to TRBJ1-5, with no clear D. The CDR3 loop spans 14 amino acids. V was pared by 1 base and J by 6 bases, with 10 bases between. CDR3 residues: CASSLEQSPQPQHF. The CDR3, as DNA: TGTGCCAGCAGTTTAGAACAGTCACCTCAGCCCCAGCATTTT.

The V call is TRBV4-1, the J call TRBJ1-6; D is possibly TRBD1 (5 bases). The V end was cut by 2 bases, the J end by 7 bases, with 15 bases between. The germline gives CDR1 MGHRA, CDR2 YSYEKL. The CDR3 sequence is 16 residues long. The CDR3 DNA reads as TGCGCCAGCAGCCAAACCCCGACAGCTATCAATTCACCCCTCCACTTT. It translates to CASSQTPTAINSPLHF.

This clonotype was recorded at least ten times. The chain has TRBV15 and TRBJ2-1, with 10 bases lining up with TRBD2. V trimming: 5 bases; J trimming: 1 base; junction bases outside the gene matches: 5. The germline V gene has CDR1 LNHNV and CDR2 YYDKDF (reference sequence). The length of the CDR3 is 16 residues. CDR3 residues: CATSGTLAGSYNEQFF. For the CDR3, the DNA is TGTGCCACCAGCGGAACACTAGCGGGGTCCTACAATGAGCAGTTCTTC. Full variable domain (outside the CDR3, taken from reference TRBV15 and TRBJ2-1): DAMVIQNPRYQVTQFGKPVTLSCSQTLNHNVMYWYQQKSSQAPKLLFHYYDKDFNNEADTPDNFQSRRPNTSFCFLDIRSPGLGDTAMYLCATSGTLAGSYNEQFFGPGTRLTVL.

This clonotype was recorded a few times. This chain joins TRBV7-2 and TRBJ2-1; D not certain. CDR3 length: 16 amino acids. The V end was cut by 4 bases, the J end by 0 bases, with 13 bases between. The germline CDR1 and CDR2 sequences are SGHTA and FQGNSA. CDR3 sequence reads: CASSSSVARSYNEQFF. The CDR3 region has the DNA TGTGCCAGCAGCTCCTCCGTAGCCCGCTCCTACAATGAGCAGTTCTTC. Supplemented by reference TRBV7-2 and TRBJ2-1, the full variable domain reads GAGVSQSPSNKVTEKGKDVELRCDPISGHTALYWYRQSLGQGLEFLIYFQGNSAPDKSGLPSDRFSAERTGGSVSTLTIQRTQQEDSAVYLCASSSSVARSYNEQFFGPGTRLTVL.

The V call is TRBV7-2, the J call TRBJ1-5; possible D gene TRBD1, 5 bases. This CDR3 is 17 amino acids long. V was pared by 4 bases and J by 0 bases, with 16 bases between. The germline gives CDR1 SGHTA, CDR2 FQGNSA. CDR3 sequence: CASSWAPGGYSNQPQHF. The DNA for the CDR3 is TGTGCCAGCAGCTGGGCGCCGGGGGGATATAGCAATCAGCCCCAGCATTTT.

Concerning this clonotype itself: One base away lies a much larger clone, so this may be a sequencing read error. The chain links TRBV12-3 or TRBV12-4 to TRBJ2-7; D is perhaps TRBD1 (5 bases). The CDR3 runs to 12 residues. The CDR3 protein is CANSLQGNEQYF. CDR3 nucleotide sequence: TGTGCCAACAGTCTCCAGGGCAACGAGCAGTACTTC.

The chain is built from TRBV7-2 and TRBJ1-5, with D unresolved. There are 15 residues in the CDR3. Between the trimmed V and J ends, which lost 2 bases and 1 base, there was a span of 9 bases. The germline V gene has CDR1 SGHTA and CDR2 FQGNSA. The CDR3 DNA reads TGTGCCAGCAGCTTACGGTCCCAAAGCAATCAGCCCCAGCATTTT. Translated, it gives CASSLRSQSNQPQHF.

This clonotype was counted many times. The chain links TRBV7-3 to TRBJ2-2; the D gene could be TRBD1 or TRBD2 (5 bases each). From germline, CDR1 is SGHTA and CDR2 FQGTGA. The CDR3 contains 16 residues. V lost 4 bases and J lost 6, with 18 bases in between. Here the CDR3 reads CASSSGTGRIPGELFF. In nucleotides, the CDR3 is TGTGCCAGCAGCTCTGGGACCGGACGAATACCCGGGGAGCTGTTTTTT. Filled out from reference TRBV7-3 and TRBJ2-2, the complete variable domain reads GAGVSQTPSNKVTEKGKYVELRCDPISGHTALYWYRQSLGQGPEFLIYFQGTGAADDSGLPNDRFFAVRPEGSVSTLKIQRTERGDSAVYLCASSSGTGRIPGELFFGEGSRLTVL.

This clonotype has a handful of counts. This rearrangement joins TRBV28 to TRBJ2-3, with a tentative D call TRBD2 (6 bases). The V end was cut by 3 bases, the J end by 3 bases, with 13 bases between. The CDR3 has 15 amino acids. Germline V gene data show CDR1 as MDHEN and CDR2 as SYDVKM. CDR3 protein: CASSFDGGETDTQYF. CDR3 DNA sequence: TGTGCCAGCAGTTTTGACGGGGGTGAGACAGATACGCAGTATTTT.

This clonotype was detected a few times. The rearrangement links TRBV18 to TRBJ1-3, with D unresolved. The CDR3 has 14 amino acids. V was cut by 3 bases and J by 0 bases, with 6 bases left in between. The germline gives CDR1 KGHSH, CDR2 LQKENI. CDR3 in amino acids: CASSPGLSGNTIYF. CDR3 in DNA: TGTGCCAGCTCACCCGGACTCTCTGGAAACACCATATATTTT.

This clonotype showed up many times. The chain is built from TRBV10-1 and TRBJ1-3, with 9 bases aligning to TRBD1. CDR3 length: 18 residues. After removal of 3 bases from V and 3 bases from J, the junction contained 12 bases not matched to a gene. Germline-derived CDR1 and CDR2 are WNHNN and SYGVQD (reference sequence). CDR3 DNA sequence: TGCGCCAGCAGTGATAACCCCGGACAGGGGATGGATGGAAACACCATATATTTT. Amino acids: CASSDNPGQGMDGNTIYF.

This clonotype occurred many times. The CDR3 reads CASSLDPDTQYF. CDR3 in DNA: TGTGCCAGCAGTTTAGATCCAGATACGCAGTATTTT. J is TRBJ2-3 and V is TRBV12-3 or TRBV12-4; unclear D gene. V lost 1 base to trimming and J lost 4 bases, with 3 bases between them. CDR3 length: 12 residues.

Only a few counts were recorded for this clonotype. The J gene is TRBJ1-2, the V gene TRBV29-1; tentatively, D is TRBD1 (6 bases). Per germline, CDR1 SQVTM and CDR2 ANQGSEA. Trimming removed 7 bases at V and 0 bases at J, with 12 bases between. The CDR3 has 13 amino acids. The CDR3, as DNA: TGCAGCGACCGACAGGCATCTAACTATGGCTACACCTTC. Translated: CSDRQASNYGYTF.

This clonotype was detected only a few times. This chain links TRBV5-1 with TRBJ1-1; D gene unclear. Trimming took off 1 base at V and 0 bases at J, with 7 bases between the two ends. The CDR3 runs to 14 residues. The germline V gene encodes CDR1 SGHRS and CDR2 YFSETQ. CDR3 DNA: TGCGCCAGCAGCTTGCTAAGTATGAACACTGAAGCTTTCTTT. Amino acids: CASSLLSMNTEAFF.

Many counts were recorded for this clonotype. This chain links TRBV28 with TRBJ2-2; no definite D call. V dropped 2 bases and J dropped 4 bases, with 8 bases sitting between them. This CDR3 region has 14 residues. Germline CDR1 MDHEN, CDR2 SYDVKM. The chain's CDR3 is CASSLPASTGELFF. The CDR3 coding sequence is TGTGCCAGCAGTTTACCCGCTAGCACCGGGGAGCTGTTTTTT.

This clonotype has a handful of counts. V gene TRBV4-3 combines with J gene TRBJ1-4, with D unresolved. The V gene lost 3 bases and the J gene lost 2 bases, with 10 bases spanning the gap. The CDR3 spans 15 residues. The germline gives CDR1 LGHNA, CDR2 YSLEER. The CDR3 sequence is CASSQRVRTNEKLFF. The CDR3 DNA is TGCGCCAGCAGCCAGCGGGTTCGCACTAATGAAAAACTGTTTTTT.

The sample holds a few counts of this clonotype. The CDR3 nucleotides are TGCGCCAGCAGCCACCAGGACAGCTGGGATCAGCCCCAGCATTTT. Its protein is CASSHQDSWDQPQHF. The gene calls are TRBV4-1 and TRBJ1-5; weak D call: TRBD1 (6 bases). The CDR3 sequence is 15 residues long. V lost 3 bases, J lost 5 bases, and 14 bases lay in between. Per germline, CDR1 MGHRA and CDR2 YSYEKL.

Only a few counts were recorded for this clonotype. This chain joins TRBV6-4 and TRBJ1-6; D gene ambiguous. CDR1 and CDR2 from the germline V gene are MRHNA and SNTAGT. The V end lost 8 bases, the J end lost 7 bases, and 21 bases lay between the germline ends. The CDR3 loop spans 16 amino acids. CDR3 DNA: TGTGCCAGCGAAAAGAGCCCTACAGTGTCCAATTCACCCCTCCACTTT. It translates to CASEKSPTVSNSPLHF.

This clonotype was seen many times. The V call is TRBV28, the J call TRBJ2-7; D unresolved. This CDR3 region has 14 residues. Germline-derived CDR1 and CDR2 are MDHEN and SYDVKM. Between the trimmed V and J ends, which lost 10 bases and 1 base, there was a span of 17 bases. The CDR3 DNA reads TGTGCCACCTCCGAACCCCCAGTATCCTACGAGCAGTACTTC. This encodes CATSEPPVSYEQYF. Variable domain in full (rest from reference TRBV28 and TRBJ2-7): DVKVTQSSRYLVKRTGEKVFLECVQDMDHENMFWYRQDPGLGLRLIYFSYDVKMKEKGDIPEGYSVSREKKERFSLILESASTNQTSMYLCATSEPPVSYEQYFGPGTRLTVT.

This clonotype was detected a few times. The V and J genes are TRBV6-5 and TRBJ2-1; 11 bases map to TRBD1. The germline V gene has CDR1 MNHEY and CDR2 SVGAGI. Trimming took 10 bases from V and 8 from J; bases not matched to a gene: 7. There are 13 residues in the CDR3. CDR3 DNA: TGTGCCACCCGGGACAGGGGGACCGATGAGCAGTTCTTC. Translating gives CATRDRGTDEQFF.

This clonotype came up many times. The chain employs TRBV20-1 and TRBJ1-5; tentatively, D is TRBD1 (5 bases). CDR1 is DFQATT and CDR2 is SNEGSKA in the germline V gene (reference sequence). The CDR3 covers 14 residues. V lost 7 bases to trimming and J lost 2 bases, with 15 bases between them. In DNA, the CDR3 is TGCAGTGGGACACCCAACAAGGGCAATCAGCCCCAGCATTTT. Residues: CSGTPNKGNQPQHF.

Many counts were recorded for this clonotype. The chain couples TRBV12-3 or TRBV12-4 to TRBJ1-2; a weak D match, TRBD1 (5 bases). Trimming took off 4 bases at V and 4 bases at J, with 16 bases between the two ends. The CDR3 runs to 15 residues. CDR3 DNA sequence: TGTGCCAGCAGTTCTAACCGACAGATCCTCTATGGCTACACCTTC. It codes for CASSSNRQILYGYTF.

This clonotype showed up just a few times. The chain carries TRBV11-2 and TRBJ2-3; a weak D match, TRBD1 (5 bases). Trimming stripped 3 bases from V and 5 bases from J, with 18 bases between. The germline gives CDR1 SGHAT, CDR2 FQNNGV. This CDR3 spans 16 amino acids. This CDR3 reads CASSFVRGGAKDTQYF. The CDR3 DNA follows: TGTGCCAGCAGCTTCGTGCGAGGTGGGGCGAAAGATACGCAGTATTTT.

The chain couples TRBV3-2 to TRBJ2-7; whether TRBD1, the table's D call, matches the DNA was not checked. TRBV3-2 is an annotated pseudogene. The CDR3 covers 15 residues. DNA of the CDR3: TGTGCCAGCAGCCAAGATTGGGGCAGTTCCTACGAGCAGTACTTC. Protein: CASSQDWGSSYEQYF.

This clonotype was observed many times. The rearrangement joins TRBV5-1 to TRBJ2-5, with a tentative D call TRBD2 (6 bases). Per the germline V gene, CDR1 is SGHRS and CDR2 is YFSETQ. The CDR3 is made up of 14 amino acids. Trimming took 5 bases from V and 2 from J, leaving 13 bases between them. The CDR3 region is CASRRSGVQETQYF. The CDR3 DNA follows: TGCGCCAGCAGAAGATCGGGGGTACAAGAGACCCAGTACTTC.